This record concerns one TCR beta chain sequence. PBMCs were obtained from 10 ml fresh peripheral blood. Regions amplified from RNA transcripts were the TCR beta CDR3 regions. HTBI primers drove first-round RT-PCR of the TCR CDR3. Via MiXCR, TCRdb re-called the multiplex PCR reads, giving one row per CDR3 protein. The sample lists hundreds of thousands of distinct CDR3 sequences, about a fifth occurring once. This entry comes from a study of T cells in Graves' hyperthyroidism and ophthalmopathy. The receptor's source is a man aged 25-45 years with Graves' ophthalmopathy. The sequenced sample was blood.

The CDR3 sequence: CASRRISSSYNEQFF. Here the CDR3 DNA reads TGCGCCAGCAGAAGGATTTCGAGCTCCTACAATGAGCAGTTCTTC. J is TRBJ2-1 and V is TRBV5-1, with D unresolved. This CDR3 region has 15 residues. The V gene's germline CDR1 is SGHRS and CDR2 YFSETQ. V dropped 5 bases and J dropped 0 bases, with 12 bases sitting between them.